Shown below are 30 T cell receptor beta chains from a single sample sequenced in a study of neurological immune-mediated disorders. TCRdb analysed the 5' RACE reads with MiXCR anew, one entry per CDR3 protein. The sample has roughly 34,000 distinct CDR3 sequences; approximately 4.5% are singletons. The specimen was PBMCs. All receptors derive from a man aged 18 to 30 in good health.

This clonotype has a count of ten or more. In DNA, the CDR3 is TGTGCCAGCAGCTATATTTTCGACACCGGGGAGCTGTTTTTT. This gives the protein CASSYIFDTGELFF. The V gene is TRBV27, the J gene TRBJ2-2, with D unresolved. CDR1 MNHEY and CDR2 SMNVEV come from the germline V gene (reference sequence). CDR3 length: 14 residues. V lost 6 bases to trimming and J lost 3 bases, with 11 bases between them.

This clonotype was seen repeatedly, ten times or more. The rearrangement joins TRBV20-1 to TRBJ1-1; TRBD1 is a possible D gene (6 bases). V was clipped by 4 bases and J by 5 bases, with 20 bases between them. The CDR3 sequence is 15 residues long. Germline values: CDR1 DFQATT, CDR2 SNEGSKA (reference sequence). In nucleotides, the CDR3 is TGCAGTGCTAACGCCCAACCGGACAGACGAACTGAAGCTTTCTTT. It specifies CSANAQPDRRTEAFF.

This clonotype was counted at least ten times. The gene calls are TRBV5-1 and TRBJ1-2; D is perhaps TRBD1 (5 bases). The germline V and J ends were trimmed by 0 bases and 8 bases, with 14 bases remaining between them. The CDR3 runs 14 residues. CDR1 is SGHRS, CDR2 YFSETQ, per germline. CDR3 nucleotides: TGCGCCAGCAGCTTGGCCGGCATCTGGGGCGGCTACACCTTC. Its translation is CASSLAGIWGGYTF.

This clonotype was seen many times. This sequence joins TRBV4-3 and TRBJ1-3; D gene uncertain. The CDR3 runs to 13 residues. The V and J ends lost 0 bases and 3 bases respectively, with 3 bases between them. The germline V gene has CDR1 LGHNA and CDR2 YSLEER. The CDR3 coding sequence is TGCGCCAGCAGCCAAGAGAATGGAAACACCATATATTTT. Residues: CASSQENGNTIYF.

This clonotype was found many times. The chain combines TRBV7-3 with TRBJ2-2, with 7 nucleotides matching TRBD1. This CDR3 comprises 14 residues. In germline, CDR1 is SGHTA, CDR2 FQGTGA. Unmatched junction bases numbered 5, after V lost 5 bases and J lost 5 bases. Written as DNA, the CDR3 is TGTGCCAGCAGCCCACAACAGGGGACCGGGGAGCTGTTTTTT. It is translated as CASSPQQGTGELFF.

This clonotype was detected ten times or more. V gene TRBV20-1 combines with J gene TRBJ1-5; the match to TRBD1 covers 7 bases. In germline, CDR1 is DFQATT, CDR2 SNEGSKA (reference sequence). V was pared by 5 bases and J by 1 base, with 8 bases of the junction left unmatched. The CDR3 sequence is 15 residues long. The CDR3 DNA sequence: TGCAGTGCTCACAGGGGAGATTCCAGCAATCAGCCCCAGCATTTT. Its protein is CSAHRGDSSNQPQHF.

The sample holds one count of this clonotype. This chain connects TRBV6-6 to TRBJ1-2, with 11 bases identical to TRBD1. V lost 6 bases, J lost 8 bases, and 5 bases stayed unmatched. The CDR3 covers 13 residues. CDR1 is MNHNY and CDR2 is SVGAGI in the germline V gene (reference sequence). CDR3 protein: CASSPDRGLGYTF. DNA for the CDR3: TGTGCCAGCAGCCCGGACAGGGGGCTGGGCTACACCTTC.

This clonotype showed up many times. V is TRBV20-1 and J is TRBJ2-1; 11 nucleotides agree with TRBD2. With V trimmed by 7 bases and J by 3 bases, 5 bases remained unmatched. The CDR3 consists of 14 residues. Germline loops: CDR1 DFQATT, CDR2 SNEGSKA (reference sequence). The CDR3 reads CSVTSGAFYNEQFF. The CDR3 DNA is TGCAGTGTGACTAGCGGGGCCTTCTACAATGAGCAGTTCTTC.

This clonotype was counted ten times or more. The chain is built from TRBV27 and TRBJ2-1; maybe TRBD1 (6 bases). In germline, CDR1 is MNHEY, CDR2 SMNVEV (reference sequence). Trimming pared 4 bases from V and 3 bases from J, leaving 10 bases between. This CDR3 region has 14 residues. DNA for the CDR3: TGTGCCAGCAGTTCGGCAGGGGTCTACAATGAGCAGTTCTTC. Protein product: CASSSAGVYNEQFF.

Many counts were recorded for this clonotype. The gene calls are TRBV4-2 and TRBJ1-6, with 7 positions matching TRBD1. This CDR3 region has 15 residues. Trimming cost V 4 bases and J 7 bases; bases outside gene matches: 7. In germline, CDR1 is LGHNA, CDR2 YNFKEQ. The CDR3 region is CASSRPGQRNSPLHF. The DNA of the CDR3 is TGTGCCAGCAGCCGCCCGGGACAGAGGAATTCACCCCTCCACTTT.

This clonotype was seen ten or more times. This CDR3 reads CASSARTSGGKNTGELFF. The CDR3 region has the DNA TGTGCCAGCAGTGCTCGGACTAGCGGGGGGAAAAACACCGGGGAGCTGTTTTTT. The J gene is TRBJ2-2, the V gene TRBV12-3 or TRBV12-4; 14 bases align to TRBD2. The CDR3 loop spans 18 amino acids. The ends lost 5 bases at V and 2 bases at J; junction bases unmatched: 7.

The table lists this clonotype with many counts. V and J are TRBV6-1 and TRBJ2-2; D remains unclear. The V gene lost 7 bases and the J gene lost 6 bases, with 15 bases spanning the gap. The germline V gene encodes CDR1 MNHNS and CDR2 SASEGT. The CDR3 length is 14 residues. In nucleotides, the CDR3 is TGTGCCAGCACCACTCCCCCATGGTCCGGGGAGCTGTTTTTT. It yields the protein CASTTPPWSGELFF.

This clonotype qualifies as medium-sized. This chain connects TRBV29-1 to TRBJ2-3; 9 bases are a match to TRBD1. V was clipped by 5 bases and J by 4 bases; unmatched bases: 4. In germline, CDR1 is SQVTM, CDR2 ANQGSEA. The CDR3 contains 13 residues. This chain's CDR3 is CSVHDRGADTQYF. The CDR3 DNA follows: TGCAGCGTTCATGACAGGGGGGCAGATACGCAGTATTTT.

This clonotype was seen ten or more times. J is TRBJ1-5 and V is TRBV20-1; possibly TRBD1 for D (5 bases). Germline values: CDR1 DFQATT, CDR2 SNEGSKA (reference sequence). This CDR3 comprises 17 residues. Trimming took off 3 bases at V and 0 bases at J, with 18 bases between the two ends. In DNA form, the CDR3 reads TGCAGTGCTAGCTACGGGCAGGGAGGTTATAGCAATCAGCCCCAGCATTTT. Translated, it gives CSASYGQGGYSNQPQHF.

Ten or more counts support this clonotype. The chain employs TRBV29-1 and TRBJ1-2; D not resolved. This CDR3 has 12 amino acids. V lost 8 bases and J 0 bases, leaving 10 bases between the germline ends. The germline V gene has CDR1 SQVTM and CDR2 ANQGSEA. Here the CDR3 DNA reads TGCAGCACTGGATCCCCTAACTATGGCTACACCTTC. The encoded protein is CSTGSPNYGYTF. Full variable domain (missing parts from reference TRBV29-1 and TRBJ1-2): SAVISQKPSRDICQRGTSLTIQCQVDSQVTMMFWYRQQPGQSLTLIATANQGSEATYESGFVIDKFPISRPNLTFSTLTVSNMSPEDSSIYLCSTGSPNYGYTFGSGTRLTVV.

The V gene is TRBV5-1, the J gene TRBJ1-4; D is unresolved. This CDR3 is built from 14 residues. Germline V gene data show CDR1 as SGHRS and CDR2 as YFSETQ. Between the trimmed V and J ends, which lost 1 base and 0 bases, there was a span of 4 bases. CDR3 DNA: TGCGCCAGCAGCTTGTCCGCAACTAATGAAAAACTGTTTTTT. It codes for CASSLSATNEKLFF.

This clonotype was counted many times. The chain recombines TRBV28 with TRBJ2-7; D may be TRBD1 or TRBD2 (5 bases each). V was cut by 6 bases and J by 5 bases, with 20 bases left in between. This CDR3 contains 15 residues. The germline gives CDR1 MDHEN, CDR2 SYDVKM. The CDR3, as DNA: TGTGCCAGCAGCACAACCGGGACCGGGCCCCACGAGCAGTACTTC. This codes for CASSTTGTGPHEQYF.

This clonotype has a count of ten or more. The genes are TRBV6-1 and TRBJ2-3; D not certain. V lost 2 bases and J lost 6, with 6 bases in between. This CDR3 comprises 12 residues. CDR1 and CDR2 (germline): MNHNS, SASEGT. In DNA form, the CDR3 reads TGTGCCAGCAGTGAAATCCTCGATACGCAGTATTTT. Translated, it gives CASSEILDTQYF.

This clonotype was detected many times. The chain carries TRBV15 and TRBJ2-2, with a possible D match to TRBD2 (5 bases). V was cut by 7 bases and J by 4 bases, with 13 bases left in between. Germline CDR1 reads LNHNV; CDR2 reads YYDKDF (reference sequence). This CDR3 contains 14 residues. In DNA, the CDR3 is TGTGCCACCAATGAGGGTTTGGGCACCGGGGAGCTGTTTTTT. This translates into CATNEGLGTGELFF.

This clonotype was detected ten times or more. V usage is TRBV20-1 and J usage is TRBJ2-2; the match to TRBD2 covers 8 bases. V trimming: 5 bases; J trimming: 6 bases; junction bases outside the gene matches: 8. There are 14 residues in the CDR3. Germline CDR1 is DFQATT and CDR2 is SNEGSKA (reference sequence). The CDR3 loop is CSAARGGLAGELFF. CDR3 coding DNA: TGCAGTGCTGCCCGGGGGGGGCTCGCCGGGGAGCTGTTTTTT.

This clonotype showed up many times. J is TRBJ2-2 and V is TRBV5-1; the D is unclear. Looked up from germline, CDR1 is SGHRS and CDR2 is YFSETQ. V was trimmed by 0 bases and J by 2 bases, leaving 5 bases between them. This CDR3 contains 14 residues. The DNA of the CDR3 is TGCGCCAGCAGCTTGGGCTACAACACCGGGGAGCTGTTTTTT. Translated: CASSLGYNTGELFF.

This clonotype appeared many times. CDR3 protein: CASSLGGGSGTYTF. CDR3 nucleotides: TGTGCCAGCAGTTTAGGAGGAGGTTCCGGGACGTACACCTTC. This rearrangement joins TRBV12-3 or TRBV12-4 to TRBJ1-2, with a weak D call TRBD1 (5 bases). V shed 1 base and J shed 11 bases, with 17 bases lying between them. The CDR3 is 14 amino acids.

This clonotype has just a few counts. The chain couples TRBV10-3 to TRBJ1-1; D uncertain. CDR3 size: 12 residues. V dropped 8 bases and J dropped 4 bases, with 11 bases sitting between them. Germline CDR1 and CDR2: ENHRY and SYGVKD. CDR3 bases: TGTGCCATCGAGGTGTTGGGCACTGAAGCTTTCTTT. Its translation is CAIEVLGTEAFF.

This clonotype was counted ten times or more. V gene TRBV20-1 combines with J gene TRBJ2-7; 10 bases are shared with TRBD2. The CDR3 spans 15 residues. Germline loops: CDR1 DFQATT, CDR2 SNEGSKA (reference sequence). After removal of 6 bases from V and 0 bases from J, the junction contained 8 bases not matched to a gene. Here the CDR3 reads CSASRPSGSSYEQYF. CDR3 sequence (DNA): TGCAGTGCCAGTCGGCCTAGCGGGAGCTCCTACGAGCAGTACTTC.

This clonotype was recorded many times. The chain joins TRBV12-3 or TRBV12-4 to TRBJ1-3; D is possibly TRBD1 (5 bases). Trimming removed 6 bases at V and 6 bases at J, with 18 bases between. The CDR3 sequence is 15 residues long. The CDR3 DNA sequence: TGTGCCAGCAGCCCGAGTCGAGGGGATCTAAACACCATATATTTT. It yields the protein CASSPSRGDLNTIYF.

This clonotype was recorded at least ten times. The chain links TRBV5-1 to TRBJ2-7; D is unresolved. V lost 4 bases and J lost 0, with 20 bases in between. CDR1 is SGHRS and CDR2 is YFSETQ in the germline V gene. This CDR3 comprises 17 residues. The CDR3 reads CASSEMPGGQSSYEQYF. The CDR3 nucleotides read TGCGCCAGCAGCGAGATGCCAGGTGGTCAGAGCTCCTACGAGCAGTACTTC.

This clonotype has at least ten counts. This rearrangement joins TRBV2 to TRBJ2-3; a weak D match, TRBD1 (6 bases). Germline V gene sequence: CDR1 SNHLY, CDR2 FYNNEI. The germline V and J ends were trimmed by 5 bases and 1 base, with 28 bases remaining between them. The CDR3 covers 20 residues. CDR3 coding DNA: TGTGCCAGCAGTATAGATCAGGGTCCTGGGCCAGGGGTCGGCACAGATACGCAGTATTTT. Residues: CASSIDQGPGPGVGTDTQYF.

This clonotype was observed many times. The chain carries TRBV12-3 or TRBV12-4 and TRBJ2-1, with TRBD1 identical over 10 bases. The V segment lost 6 bases and the J segment 6 bases; nucleotides outside the gene matches: 8. CDR3 size: 15 residues. The CDR3 nucleotides read TGTGCCAGCAGCTGGGACGGGACAGGGGCCAATGAGCAGTTCTTC. Translation: CASSWDGTGANEQFF.

This clonotype occurred many times. The gene calls are TRBV7-3 and TRBJ2-7; the match to TRBD2 covers 7 bases. Germline assignment: CDR1 SGHTA and CDR2 FQGTGA. The CDR3 covers 15 residues. The junction had 15 bases not matched to a gene; V was cut back by 8 bases and J by 5 bases. CDR3 nucleotides: TGTGCCAGCTCCCCTGGGCGGGGGTTATCGGACGAGCAGTACTTC. Its translation is CASSPGRGLSDEQYF. Variable domain in full (rest from reference TRBV7-3 and TRBJ2-7): GAGVSQTPSNKVTEKGKYVELRCDPISGHTALYWYRQSLGQGPEFLIYFQGTGAADDSGLPNDRFFAVRPEGSVSTLKIQRTERGDSAVYLCASSPGRGLSDEQYFGPGTRLTVT.

This clonotype occurred many times. Compared with germline, one end of the junction differs, possibly owing to a read error. The chain recombines TRBV5-1 with TRBJ1-1; no clear D gene. The germline V gene has CDR1 SGHRS and CDR2 YFSETQ. This CDR3 contains 15 residues. The CDR3 reads CASSLALDGNAEAFF. CDR3 DNA: TGCGCCAGCAGCTTGGCCCTCGACGGGAACGCTGAAGCTTTCTTT.